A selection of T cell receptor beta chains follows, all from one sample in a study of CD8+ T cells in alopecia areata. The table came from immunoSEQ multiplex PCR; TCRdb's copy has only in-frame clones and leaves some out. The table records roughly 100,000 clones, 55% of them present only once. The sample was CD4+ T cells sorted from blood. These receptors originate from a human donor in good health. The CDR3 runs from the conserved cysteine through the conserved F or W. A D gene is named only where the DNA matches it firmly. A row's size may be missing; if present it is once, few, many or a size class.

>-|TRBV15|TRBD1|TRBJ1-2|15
CATSMRLQGVYGYTF
TGTGCCACCAGCATGCGGCTCCAGGGGGTCTATGGCTACACCTTC
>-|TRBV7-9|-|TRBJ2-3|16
CASNPGRGLSTDTQYF
TGTGCCAGCAACCCAGGACGGGGCCTATCGACAGATACGCAGTATTTT
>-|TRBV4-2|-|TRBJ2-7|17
CASSHPKGQGPFYEQYF
TGTGCCAGCAGCCACCCCAAGGGGCAGGGCCCCTTCTACGAGCAGTACTTC
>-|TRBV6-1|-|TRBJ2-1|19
CASSGKSPAGQSSYNEQFF
TGTGCCAGCAGTGGGAAGAGTCCGGCGGGGCAAAGCTCCTACAATGAGCAGTTCTTC
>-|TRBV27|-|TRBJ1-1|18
CASSWNGSLSGLRTEAFF
TGTGCCAGCAGTTGGAACGGCAGCTTATCAGGGTTGAGGACTGAAGCTTTCTTT
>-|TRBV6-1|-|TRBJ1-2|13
CASSRPRRYGYTF
TGTGCCAGCAGTCGACCCAGGCGGTATGGCTACACCTTC
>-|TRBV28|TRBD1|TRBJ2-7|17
CASSSIGSGQGLREQYF
TGTGCCAGCAGTTCCATCGGATCGGGACAGGGTCTCCGGGAGCAGTACTTC
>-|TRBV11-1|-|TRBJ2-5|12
CASSLTEETQYF
TGTGCCAGCAGCTTAACGGAAGAGACCCAGTACTTC
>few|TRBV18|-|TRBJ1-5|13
CASSEDRRQPQHF
TGTGCCAGCTCCGAAGATCGTCGTCAGCCCCAGCATTTT
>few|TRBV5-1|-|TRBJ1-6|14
CASRRDTWNSPLHF
TGCGCCAGCCGCCGGGACACATGGAATTCACCCCTCCACTTT
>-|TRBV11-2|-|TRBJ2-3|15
CASSDTGTPLDTQYF
TGTGCCAGCAGCGATACCGGGACCCCTCTAGATACGCAGTATTTT
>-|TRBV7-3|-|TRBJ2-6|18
CASSGEVGRFSGANVLTF
TGTGCCAGCAGCGGGGAGGTCGGACGGTTCTCTGGGGCCAACGTCCTGACTTTC
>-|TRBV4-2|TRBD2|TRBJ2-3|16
CASSQAAGGPTDTQYF
TGTGCCAGCAGCCAAGCGGCGGGGGGGCCTACAGATACGCAGTATTTT
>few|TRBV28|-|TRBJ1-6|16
CASSSLGQGINSPLHF
TGTGCCAGCAGTTCCCTTGGGCAGGGAATTAATTCACCCCTCCACTTT
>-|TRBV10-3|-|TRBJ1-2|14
CAISDTGRSYGYTF
TGTGCCATCAGTGACACGGGACGTAGCTATGGCTACACCTTC
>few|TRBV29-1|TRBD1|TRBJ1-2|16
CSAWGTGSIIGYGYTF
TGCAGCGCTTGGGGGACAGGCTCCATCATAGGGTATGGCTACACCTTC
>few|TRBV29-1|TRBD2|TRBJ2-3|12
CSASGTSRTQYF
TGCAGCGCCTCCGGGACTAGCAGGACGCAGTATTTT
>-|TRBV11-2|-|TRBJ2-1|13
CASSFTDLYEQFF
TGTGCCAGCAGCTTTACGGACCTCTATGAGCAGTTCTTC
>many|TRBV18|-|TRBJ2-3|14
CASSQGMITDTQYF
TGTGCCAGCTCACAGGGGATGATTACAGATACGCAGTATTTT
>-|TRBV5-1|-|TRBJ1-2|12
CASSLEGLGGAF
TGCGCCAGCAGCTTGGAGGGCCTCGGGGGAGCCTTC
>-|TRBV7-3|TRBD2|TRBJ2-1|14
CASSFGLVGNEQFF
TGTGCCAGCAGCTTCGGACTAGTTGGCAATGAGCAGTTCTTC
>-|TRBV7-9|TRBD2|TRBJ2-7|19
CASSFPGLAGGYASYEQYF
TGTGCCAGCAGCTTTCCGGGACTAGCGGGGGGTTACGCCTCCTACGAGCAGTACTTC
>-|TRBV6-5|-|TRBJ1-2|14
CASSYSGGLEGYTF
TGTGCCAGCAGTTATTCTGGGGGTCTGGAAGGCTACACCTTC
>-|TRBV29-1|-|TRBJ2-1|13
CSVGRGRGGEQFF
TGCAGCGTTGGGAGGGGAAGGGGCGGTGAGCAGTTCTTC
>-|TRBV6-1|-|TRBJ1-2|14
CATPPGGGRYGYTF
TGTGCCACCCCACCCGGCGGGGGTAGGTATGGCTACACCTTC
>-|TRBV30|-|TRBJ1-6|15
CAWSEHSGRASPLHF
TGTGCCTGGAGTGAGCACTCGGGAAGGGCGTCACCCCTCCACTTT
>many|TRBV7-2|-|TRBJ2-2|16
CASSLAWGEPTGELFF
TGTGCCAGCAGCTTAGCGTGGGGCGAACCCACCGGGGAGCTGTTTTTT
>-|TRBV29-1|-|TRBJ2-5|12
CSVDSGRETQYF
TGCAGCGTTGATTCCGGCCGAGAGACCCAGTACTTC
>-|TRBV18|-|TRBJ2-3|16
CASSPLPGGRTDTQYF
TGTGCCAGCTCACCTTTGCCCGGGGGCCGCACAGATACGCAGTATTTT
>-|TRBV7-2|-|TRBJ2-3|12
CASSHYTDTQYF
TGTGCCAGCAGCCACTACACAGATACGCAGTATTTT
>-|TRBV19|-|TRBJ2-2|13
CASSGWGTGELFF
TGTGCCAGTAGTGGCTGGGGCACCGGGGAGCTGTTTTTT